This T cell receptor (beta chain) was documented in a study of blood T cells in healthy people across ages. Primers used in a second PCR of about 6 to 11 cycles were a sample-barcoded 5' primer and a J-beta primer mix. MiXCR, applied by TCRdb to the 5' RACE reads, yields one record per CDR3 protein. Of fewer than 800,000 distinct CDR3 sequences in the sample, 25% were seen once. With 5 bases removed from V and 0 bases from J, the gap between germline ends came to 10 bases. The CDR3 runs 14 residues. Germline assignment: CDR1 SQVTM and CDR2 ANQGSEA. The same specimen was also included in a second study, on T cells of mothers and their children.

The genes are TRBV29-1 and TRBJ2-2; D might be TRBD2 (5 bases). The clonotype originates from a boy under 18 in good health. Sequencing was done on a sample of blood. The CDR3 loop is CSVRGVTNTGELFF. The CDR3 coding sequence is TGCAGCGTTCGGGGAGTGACGAACACCGGGGAGCTGTTTTTT.